These 5 T cell receptor beta chains share one sample of origin, sequenced in a study of blood T cells in healthy people across ages. The use of a sample-barcoded 5' primer and a J-beta primer mix characterized a second PCR of roughly 6 to 11 cycles. Using its own MiXCR run on the 5' RACE reads, TCRdb lists one record per CDR3 protein. The table includes around 1,500,000 distinct CDR3 sequences, roughly 30% detected once. The sample was blood. The source of these receptors is a woman aged 25 to 39 in good health.

This clonotype turned up a few times. This chain links TRBV20-1 with TRBJ1-5, with 8 positions matching TRBD1. Germline V gives CDR1 DFQATT, CDR2 SNEGSKA (reference sequence). CDR3 size: 15 residues. V gave up 6 bases and J gave up 5 bases; unmatched junction bases: 12. This chain's CDR3 is CSAARQGRKDQPQHF. DNA of the CDR3: TGCAGTGCCGCACGACAGGGGCGAAAGGATCAGCCCCAGCATTTT.

The chain has TRBV29-1 and TRBJ1-1; D unclear. V dropped 7 bases and J dropped 1 base, with 13 bases sitting between them. Germline loops: CDR1 SQVTM, CDR2 ANQGSEA. The length of the CDR3 is 13 residues. CDR3 residues: CSANSSPNTEAFF. DNA for the CDR3: TGCAGCGCCAATTCCTCACCGAACACTGAAGCTTTCTTT.

V and J are TRBV5-1 and TRBJ2-7; TRBD1 matches 11 bases. V lost 4 bases to trimming and J lost 5 bases; unmatched junction nucleotides: 8. Per the germline V gene, CDR1 is SGHRS and CDR2 is YFSETQ. The CDR3 loop spans 15 amino acids. CDR3 in DNA: TGCGCCAGCAGCCCCCAGGGACAGGGGGTAAACGAGCAGTACTTC. This gives the protein CASSPQGQGVNEQYF.

This clonotype was detected a few times. The chain joins TRBV7-3 to TRBJ1-6; D is unclear. V lost 0 bases to trimming and J lost 7 bases, with 7 bases between them. CDR3 length: 14 amino acids. Germline loops: CDR1 SGHTA, CDR2 FQGTGA. The chain's CDR3 is CASSLTFRNSPLHF. Here the CDR3 DNA reads TGTGCCAGCAGCTTAACGTTCAGAAATTCACCCCTCCACTTT.

This clonotype has a count of ten or more. The chain uses TRBV12-5 and TRBJ2-1; D remains unclear. The CDR3 is 11 amino acids. CDR1 and CDR2 from the germline V gene are LGHNT and FRNRAP. With 7 bases removed from V and 9 bases from J, the gap between germline ends came to 10 bases. DNA for the CDR3: TGTGCTAGTGCCCCAGCTTTTGAGCAGTTCTTC. Encoded protein: CASAPAFEQFF.